This TCR beta chain was retrieved from a study of blood T cell repertoires in COVID-19. This table comes from immunoSEQ multiplex PCR, and its TCRdb copy is limited to in-frame clones, with some not included. The sample has under 300,000 clones; 86% are singletons. This clone was found a few times. CDR1 is SNHLY and CDR2 is FYNNEI in the germline V gene. This CDR3 has 14 residues. J was trimmed by 6 bases and V by 4 bases; bases with no gene match: 4. This receptor was taken from a young man with active or convalescent COVID-19. The specimen sequenced was peripheral blood. This rearrangement joins TRBV2 to TRBJ2-1, with 9 positions matching TRBD2. The CDR3 nucleotides are TGTGCCAGCAGTGGGAGTAGCGGGAGCAATGAGCAGTTCTTC. Amino acids: CASSGSSGSNEQFF.